The rows below give T cell receptor beta chains drawn from one sample of a study of early T cells in non-severe SARS-CoV-2 infection. TCRdb processed the 5' RACE reads anew with MiXCR; each CDR3 protein has one entry. This sample has under 95,000 distinct CDR3 sequences, with around 12% found just once. The specimen sequenced was whole blood. The origin of the receptors is an adult who was a healthcare worker with PCR-confirmed SARS-CoV-2 infection or an uninfected control (not recorded which). Each CDR3 is given with its conserved first and last residue. Each record gives: D gene, J gene, clone size, V gene, CDR3 DNA, CDR3 protein. A D gene is named only where the DNA matches it firmly. Clone sizes are given selectively: once, few, many, or a class where the clone is expanded.

>.|TRBJ1-2|.|TRBV5-1
TGCGCCAGCAGCTTGGCTGGGGCGTCCTATGGCTACACCTTC
CASSLAGASYGYTF
>.|TRBJ1-2|.|TRBV29-1
TGCAGCGTTGAAAGGACTCCGGGACATAGCTATGGCTACACCTTC
CSVERTPGHSYGYTF
>TRBD1|TRBJ1-2|.|TRBV7-9
TGTGCCAGCAGCTTGGACGGACAGGGCCCATCAGGCTATGGCTACACCTTC
CASSLDGQGPSGYGYTF
>.|TRBJ2-7|.|TRBV7-6
TGTGCCAGGACCCATGGCGAGCAGTACTTC
CARTHGEQYF
>.|TRBJ2-1|.|TRBV7-9
TGTGCCAGCAGCTCGCTAGGTGTGGGGGGTGACGAGCAGTTCTTC
CASSSLGVGGDEQFF
>TRBD2|TRBJ2-1|few|TRBV3-1
TGTGCCAGCAGCCAAGATAAACTAGCGGGGTCCGATGAGCAGTTCTTC
CASSQDKLAGSDEQFF
>.|TRBJ1-1|few|TRBV6-5
TGTGCCAGCAGTTACTCAGGCGTCAGAATGAACACTGAAGCTTTCTTT
CASSYSGVRMNTEAFF
>TRBD1|TRBJ1-5|many|TRBV6-1
TGTGCCAGCAGTGAAAGGGGGACAGGGAGAGGCCAGCCCCAGCATTTT
CASSERGTGRGQPQHF
>TRBD2|TRBJ2-1|few|TRBV11-2
TGTGCCAGCAGCACCCCCAGGGCGGGGGGTCGCAATGAGCAGTTCTTC
CASSTPRAGGRNEQFF
>.|TRBJ1-6|many|TRBV5-6
TGTGCCAGCAGCTTGGAGAGGATGAGCTCACCCCTCCACTTT
CASSLERMSSPLHF
>TRBD2|TRBJ2-5|few|TRBV3-1
TGTGCCAGCAGCGCCCAACTAGCGGGAGTAGGAGAGACCCAGTACTTC
CASSAQLAGVGETQYF
>TRBD2|TRBJ2-7|.|TRBV27
TGTGCCAGCAGCCCCGGGAGGGTGGCCGAGCAGTACTTC
CASSPGRVAEQYF
>.|TRBJ1-1|.|TRBV21-1
TGTGCCAGCAGCCGGGAGGGGAGGACTGAAGCTTTCTTT
CASSREGRTEAFF
>.|TRBJ2-2|many|TRBV10-3
TGTGCCATCAGTCCGGACGGTGCGAACACCGGGGAGCTGTTTTTT
CAISPDGANTGELFF
>.|TRBJ2-1|many|TRBV19
TGTGCCAGTAATAGCCTATCCTTCAATGAGCAGTTCTTC
CASNSLSFNEQFF
>.|TRBJ2-7|many|TRBV10-3
TGTGCCATCAGTGAGAGAGGGGGGCAGGGAACCTACGAGCAGTACTTC
CAISERGGQGTYEQYF
>TRBD1|TRBJ2-3|many|TRBV29-1
TGCAGCGTCGCGCCGGACAGGGTAAAAACAGATACGCAGTATTTT
CSVAPDRVKTDTQYF
>.|TRBJ2-1|many|TRBV7-9
TGTGCCAGCAGCCTAGGGGGGGCCCTCTCCTACAATGAGCAGTTCTTC
CASSLGGALSYNEQFF
>.|TRBJ2-5|few|TRBV10-3
TGTGCCATCAGTGAGTCGGCGGGTGAAGAGACCCAGTACTTC
CAISESAGEETQYF
>.|TRBJ2-7|few|TRBV10-1
TGCGCCAGCAGTGAGACTAGCAGCTACGAGCAGTACTTC
CASSETSSYEQYF
>TRBD2|TRBJ2-3|many|TRBV9
TGTGCCAGCAGCCCTAGCGGCGGGGGGGCCCTAAATACGCAGTATTTT
CASSPSGGGALNTQYF
>.|TRBJ1-2|many|TRBV11-2
TGTGCCAGCAGTCGAGAGGGACTCTATGGCTACACCTTC
CASSREGLYGYTF
>TRBD2|TRBJ2-3|.|TRBV5-1
TGCGCCAGCAGCTTACTAGCGGGAGCTAGCACAGATACGCAGTATTTT
CASSLLAGASTDTQYF
>.|TRBJ2-5|many|TRBV11-2
TGTGCCAGCAGCATAAATACTGGGACCCAAGAGACCCAGTACTTC
CASSINTGTQETQYF
>TRBD1|TRBJ2-7|few|TRBV7-2
TGTGCCAGCACCCTTCACGCAGGGGGCTCCTACGAGCAGTACTTC
CASTLHAGGSYEQYF
>.|TRBJ2-7|.|TRBV6-2/TRBV6-3
TGTGCCAGCACCAAAAGGGGGGGGTTTGGCGAGCAGTACTTC
CASTKRGGFGEQYF
>TRBD1|TRBJ2-7|.|TRBV5-6
TGTGCCAGCAGTTTCCGACAGGGGGTCTCCTACGAGCAGTACTTC
CASSFRQGVSYEQYF
>TRBD2|TRBJ2-2|few|TRBV4-1
TGCGCCAGCAGCCCTACTAGCGGGAGAAAAACCGGGGAGCTGTTTTTT
CASSPTSGRKTGELFF
>.|TRBJ2-5|many|TRBV12-3/TRBV12-4
TGTGCCAGCAGTTTATACGGGGGGCTTCAAGAGACCCAGTACTTC
CASSLYGGLQETQYF
>TRBD1|TRBJ1-2|.|TRBV12-3/TRBV12-4
TGTGCCAGCAGGCCCGCAGGGGGCGGCTATGGCTACACCTTC
CASRPAGGGYGYTF
>TRBD1|TRBJ1-3|.|TRBV27
TGTGCCAGCAGTTCCTCCGGGACAGGGGAGATTTTT
CASSSSGTGEIF
>.|TRBJ2-1|.|TRBV19
TGTGCCAGTAGTATCGGGGCTGTCAATGAGCAGTTCTTC
CASSIGAVNEQFF
>TRBD1|TRBJ1-1|many|TRBV7-3
TGTGCCAGCAGCCCAACGAGCTCCGGGGACAGTATAGCTTTCTTT
CASSPTSSGDSIAFF
>TRBD1|TRBJ2-5|many|TRBV29-1
TGCAGCGTAGAACGGACAGGCCAAGAGACCCAGTACTTC
CSVERTGQETQYF
>.|TRBJ1-2|.|TRBV9
TGTGCCAGCAGCGTAAGCGACTATGGCTACACCTTC
CASSVSDYGYTF
>.|TRBJ2-5|many|TRBV5-4
TGTGCCAGCAGCTCCATTTTGGACAGACAAGAGACCCAGTACTTC
CASSSILDRQETQYF
>TRBD1|TRBJ1-1|.|TRBV4-1
TGCGCCAGCAGCCCATACAGGGGTTTTAACCCTGAAGCTTTCTTT
CASSPYRGFNPEAFF
>TRBD1|TRBJ1-1|.|TRBV5-1
TGCGCCAGCAGCCTGCCGACAGGGGGCTATACTGAAGCTTTCTTT
CASSLPTGGYTEAFF
>.|TRBJ2-5|.|TRBV5-1
TGCGCCAGCAGCTTGGCCGAGGGGGAGACCCAGTACTTC
CASSLAEGETQYF
>.|TRBJ1-1|.|TRBV5-1
TGCGCCAGCAGCGCCGGGCCTGAAGCTTTCTTT
CASSAGPEAFF
>TRBD2|TRBJ2-1|few|TRBV6-2/TRBV6-3
TGTGCCAGCAGTCGGACTAGCGGCTTAAATGAGCAGTTCTTC
CASSRTSGLNEQFF
>TRBD1|TRBJ1-5|.|TRBV6-5
TGTGCCAGCAGTCGCGGGACAGGGGGTAATCAGCCCCAGCATTTT
CASSRGTGGNQPQHF
>.|TRBJ2-1|.|TRBV2
TGTGCCAGCAGTGTAACGGCGGGAAGATACAATGAGCAGTTCTTC
CASSVTAGRYNEQFF
>.|TRBJ1-5|.|TRBV19
TGTGCCAGTAGTCGGAGGTGGCAGAGCAATCAGCCCCAGCATTTT
CASSRRWQSNQPQHF
>.|TRBJ2-1|few|TRBV9
TGTGCCAGCAGCGTTTCAGGGACCCCCTACAATGAGCAGTTCTTC
CASSVSGTPYNEQFF
>.|TRBJ2-3|few|TRBV19
TGTGCCAGTAGTATAGGGAGGGGGAGATTTCCAGATACGCAGTATTTT
CASSIGRGRFPDTQYF
>.|TRBJ2-1|.|TRBV20-1
TGCAGTGCTAGAACAACTCAGGGACCTAACAATGAGCAGTTCTTC
CSARTTQGPNNEQFF
>TRBD2|TRBJ2-1|many|TRBV7-9
TGTGCCAGCAGACCCGGGACTAGCCGGACCAACAATGAGCAGTTCTTC
CASRPGTSRTNNEQFF
>.|TRBJ1-6|many|TRBV3-1
TGTGCCAGCACCGCTGCGGGGGGTGTTTCACCCCTCCACTTT
CASTAAGGVSPLHF
>.|TRBJ2-1|many|TRBV5-1
TGCGCCAGCAGCTTCAGCCGGCGGAGCGTCAATGAGCAGTTCTTC
CASSFSRRSVNEQFF
>TRBD1|TRBJ1-1|few|TRBV5-1
TGCGCCAGCGGCCGGGACAGGGTTTCTGAAGCTTTCTTT
CASGRDRVSEAFF
>.|TRBJ1-5|.|TRBV12-3/TRBV12-4
TGTGCCAGCAGCCACCAGAGTCAGCCCCAGCATTTT
CASSHQSQPQHF
>TRBD2|TRBJ2-7|.|TRBV29-1
TGCAGCGTTGACGACTTAGCGGGAGACGAGCAGTACTTC
CSVDDLAGDEQYF
>.|TRBJ2-1|many|TRBV4-1
TGCGCCAGCAGCCAAGCAGGGATCAATGAGCAGTTCTTC
CASSQAGINEQFF
>TRBD2|TRBJ2-7|many|TRBV7-3
TGTGCCAGCAGCTTAACGGGGGGGGTCCCCTACGAGCAGTACTTC
CASSLTGGVPYEQYF